These T cell receptor beta chains were read from a single sample in a study of blood T cells in healthy people across ages. TCRdb processed the 5' RACE reads anew with MiXCR; each CDR3 protein has one entry. Of around 1.1 million distinct CDR3 sequences listed, 35% to 40% are singletons. Sequencing was performed on blood. The receptors originated from a man aged 18-30 years in good health. CDR3s include the opening cysteine and the closing phenylalanine or tryptophan. D genes are given only for firm matches. Only part of the rows carry a size: once, few, many, or a class if the clone is expanded.

TRBJ2-1 | . | TRBV9 | TRBD1 | CASSVEGQGCYNEQFF | TGTGCCAGCAGCGTAGAGGGACAGGGTTGCTACAATGAGCAGTTCTTC
TRBJ2-7 | . | TRBV20-1 | TRBD2 | CSAGKRSLAEQYF | TGCAGTGCTGGTAAGAGGAGCCTAGCGGAACAGTACTTC
TRBJ2-7 | . | TRBV7-9 | TRBD1 | CATQGSSSYNEQYF | TGTGCCACACAGGGGTCCAGCTCCTACAATGAGCAGTACTTC
TRBJ2-2 | once | TRBV28 | TRBD1 | CASSYMDRGITGELFF | TGTGCCAGCAGTTATATGGACAGGGGGATCACCGGGGAGCTGTTTTTT
TRBJ2-7 | . | TRBV28 | . | CASSRQRGWRTYNEQYF | TGTGCCAGCAGTCGCCAAAGGGGTTGGAGGACCTACAATGAGCAGTACTTC
TRBJ2-7 | few | TRBV6-6 | TRBD1 | CASSQTGGNEQYF | TGTGCCAGCAGCCAAACAGGGGGAAACGAGCAGTACTTC
TRBJ2-1 | . | TRBV28 | . | CASSAGGQTSDEQFF | TGTGCCAGCAGTGCCGGAGGACAGACATCGGATGAGCAGTTCTTC
TRBJ2-1 | . | TRBV11-2 | TRBD2 | CASSFSAGVYNEQFF | TGTGCCAGCAGCTTTTCAGCGGGGGTCTACAATGAGCAGTTCTTC
TRBJ2-3 | . | TRBV29-1 | . | CSVAHPDTQYF | TGCAGCGTTGCTCACCCAGATACGCAGTATTTT
TRBJ1-2 | . | TRBV18 | . | CASSEGNYGHTF | TGTGCCAGCTCAGAGGGAAACTATGGCCACACCTTC
TRBJ1-2 | . | TRBV18 | . | CASRVLNYGYTF | TGTGCCAGCCGGGTTTTGAACTATGGCTACACCTTC
TRBJ2-7 | . | TRBV29-1 | . | CSVGAGRNEQYF | TGCAGCGTTGGTGCGGGTCGCAATGAGCAGTACTTC
TRBJ1-1 | once | TRBV19 | TRBD1 | CASSISGTGGLNTEAFF | TGTGCCAGTAGTATATCCGGGACAGGGGGACTGAACACTGAAGCTTTCTTT
TRBJ2-1 | few | TRBV12-3/TRBV12-4 | TRBD2 | CASSWSRTSGVNNEQFF | TGTGCCAGCAGTTGGAGCCGGACTAGCGGGGTCAACAATGAGCAGTTCTTC
TRBJ2-3 | . | TRBV9 | TRBD2 | CASSVEITGGLDTQYF | TGTGCCAGCAGCGTAGAAATCACGGGGGGGTTGGATACGCAGTATTTT
TRBJ2-7 | few | TRBV11-1 | . | CASSLAEQGIGEQYF | TGTGCCAGCAGCTTAGCGGAGCAGGGGATTGGCGAGCAGTACTTC
TRBJ2-1 | many | TRBV5-1 | . | CASSLTLDDEQFF | TGCGCCAGCAGCTTGACCCTAGACGATGAGCAGTTCTTC